This TCR beta chain was sequenced for a study of cytomegalovirus exposure and HLA in healthy donors. Study overall: Of all 400 or so donors who were genotyped, 81% belonged to the Caucasian-associated ancestry cluster.

About this clone: The antigen is not known. Additional DNA sequences in this sample encode the identical CDR3.

The PCR made use of 60 Vbeta and 13 Jbeta primers. Repertoires were generated with immunoSEQ multiplex PCR, while TCRdb's copy carries only in-frame clones and drops some. Of 150,000 or so clones in the sample, around 70% are singletons; the top ten hold 7.3%. Study-wide results and limits: Accurate predictions that matched the HLA-A and HLA-B alleles of most subjects were reportedly made from TCR beta sequences.

Whereas donors were nominally healthy upon sampling, unrecorded immune exposures were probable. Sequencing input: PBMCs. This sequence originates from a male donor in good health and CMV-seronegative.

CDR3 sequence: CASSYGLNTGELFF. The CDR3 DNA follows: TGTGCCAGCAGTTACGGACTCAACACCGGGGAGCTGTTTTTT. The V gene is TRBV6-5, the J gene TRBJ2-2; possibly TRBD2 for D (5 bases). V gave up 2 bases and J gave up 2 bases, with 6 bases separating them. Germline values: CDR1 MNHEY, CDR2 SVGAGI. The CDR3 sequence is 14 residues long.